The 10 T cell receptor beta chains below come from one sample, sequenced in a study of cytotoxic CD8 clonotypes in ibrutinib-treated CLL. The data were produced by immunoSEQ multiplex PCR, yet TCRdb's version contains in-frame clones alone and is incomplete. The sample shows 30,000 to 35,000 clones, around 63% of them seen only once. The sample in question was PBMCs, obtained before ibrutinib treatment. The origin of the receptors is a human donor with chronic lymphocytic leukemia.

The V call is TRBV19, the J call TRBJ1-1, with TRBD1 identical over 10 bases. The junction had 8 bases not matched to a gene; V was cut back by 3 bases and J by 4 bases. Looked up from germline, CDR1 is LNHDA and CDR2 is SQIVND (reference sequence). The CDR3 contains 16 residues. CDR3 nucleotides: TGTGCCAGTAGTATCGGGACAGGGGTGTGGGGCACTGAAGCTTTCTTT. This encodes CASSIGTGVWGTEAFF.

This clone showed up just a few times. The rearrangement uses TRBV6-5 and TRBJ1-2, with TRBD1 as a possible D gene (5 bases). The CDR3 loop spans 15 amino acids. The V gene lost 6 bases and the J gene lost 0 bases, with 14 bases spanning the gap. Germline V gives CDR1 MNHEY, CDR2 SVGAGI. CDR3: CASRFGQGANYGYTF. CDR3 sequence (DNA): TGTGCCAGCAGGTTCGGTCAGGGAGCTAACTATGGCTACACCTTC.

The V and J genes are TRBV7-9 and TRBJ2-7; D is undetermined. The CDR3 loop spans 19 amino acids. V lost 5 bases to trimming and J lost 0 bases, with 26 bases between them. CDR1 SEHNR and CDR2 FQNEAQ come from the germline V gene (reference sequence). CDR3 nucleotides: TGTGCCAGCAGCCCCTCCTTATTCCCACTATACAGCCGCTCCTACGAGCAGTACTTC. This sequence encodes CASSPSLFPLYSRSYEQYF. Combining the CDR3 with reference TRBV7-9 and TRBJ2-7 gives the whole variable domain DTGVSQNPRHKITKRGQNVTFRCDPISEHNRLYWYRQTLGQGPEFLTYFQNEAQLEKSRLLSDRFSAERPKGSFSTLEIQRTEQGDSAMYLCASSPSLFPLYSRSYEQYFGPGTRLTVT.

This clone was seen a handful of times. The chain has TRBV5-6 and TRBJ2-2; D tentatively reads TRBD1 or TRBD2 (5 bases each). The germline V and J ends were trimmed by 2 bases and 6 bases, with 14 bases remaining between them. The CDR3 sequence is 15 residues long. Germline V lookup: CDR1 SGHDT, CDR2 YYEEEE. The CDR3 region is CASSLPGTGAGELFF. DNA of the CDR3: TGTGCCAGCAGCTTACCCGGGACCGGGGCCGGGGAGCTGTTTTTT.

This clone has more than one count but fewer than ten. V is TRBV6-5 and J is TRBJ2-7, with a weak D call TRBD1 (5 bases). V was shortened by 6 bases and J by 6 bases, with 12 bases between the two germline ends. Germline-derived CDR1 and CDR2 are MNHEY and SVGAGI. The CDR3 is made up of 12 amino acids. CDR3 bases: TGTGCCAGCAGCCGAACAGGTATCGAGCAGTACTTC. Translating it yields CASSRTGIEQYF.

CDR3 loop: CAAGGGYQETQYF. CDR3 bases: TGTGCCGCCGGAGGAGGGTACCAAGAGACCCAGTACTTC. This chain connects TRBV10-3 to TRBJ2-5; tentative D call: TRBD2 (6 bases). This CDR3 region has 13 residues. Between the trimmed V and J ends, which lost 11 bases and 0 bases, there was a span of 13 bases. Germline CDR1 ENHRY, CDR2 SYGVKD.

This CDR3 is CSVEGPATQYF. CDR3 DNA sequence: TGCAGCGTTGAGGGACCCGCTACGCAGTATTTT. The chain couples TRBV29-1 to TRBJ2-3, with D possibly being TRBD1 or TRBD2 (5 bases each). CDR3 length: 11 residues. Trimming removed 3 bases at V and 8 bases at J, with 9 bases between. Germline values: CDR1 SQVTM, CDR2 ANQGSEA.

Worth noting for this clone: A read error may account for a junction end that differs from germline. The chain recombines TRBV29-1 with TRBJ1-2; 10 bases line up with TRBD1. CDR3 size: 12 residues. Germline CDR1 is SQVTM and CDR2 is ANQGSEA. CDR3: CSVVLTGGGSSF. The CDR3 region has the DNA TGCAGCGTTGTGTTGACAGGGGGCGGCTCTTCCTTC.

The CDR3 DNA reads as TGTGCCAGCGTGGGACAGGTAAACTATGGCTACACCTTC. Its translation is CASVGQVNYGYTF. This chain links TRBV25-1 with TRBJ1-2; 8 bases map to TRBD1. Trimming cost V 8 bases and J 2 bases; bases outside gene matches: 4. The CDR3 runs 13 residues. Germline lookup yields CDR1 MGHDK and CDR2 SYGVNS.

The chain is built from TRBV6-1 and TRBJ2-1, with 7 bases that match TRBD2. Germline V CDR1 and CDR2: MNHNS, SASEGT. CDR3 size: 16 residues. Trimming removed 4 bases from V and 4 bases from J; junction bases left unmatched: 10. This chain's CDR3 is CASSAHSVAGYNEQFF. DNA of the CDR3: TGTGCCAGCAGTGCCCATTCGGTAGCGGGTTACAATGAGCAGTTCTTC.